What follows is one TCR beta chain and its context. Its antigen remains unknown. Sequenced by immunoSEQ multiplex PCR; TCRdb stores in-frame clones only, minus some. There are roughly 8,200 clones in the sample; around 60% occur only once, and 3.5% to 5.5% lies in the top ten. Site-matched primary tumor biopsies were taken before and after PD-1 blockade. Input was 616 ng to 6,004 ng of genomic DNA from tumor or blood. The sample originates from a study of T cells in tumors after PD-1 blockade. General observations from the study: Some novel exhausted tumor clones appeared in pre-treatment blood, suggesting peripheral recruitment. Expanded exhausted CD8+ clones after therapy were mostly novel clonotypes.

The germline CDR1 and CDR2 sequences are WNHNN and SYGVQD (reference sequence). This CDR3 region has 15 residues. Trimming left V 3 bases short and J 4 bases short, with 13 bases between. The receptor was isolated from a human donor with basal cell carcinoma. Sequenced here: tumor tissue, sampled after anti-PD-1 treatment. V and J are TRBV10-1 and TRBJ2-1; D may match TRBD1 or TRBD2 (6 bases each). Here the CDR3 reads CASSEGGPRYNEQFF. The CDR3, as DNA: TGCGCCAGCAGTGAAGGGGGGCCGCGGTACAATGAGCAGTTCTTC.